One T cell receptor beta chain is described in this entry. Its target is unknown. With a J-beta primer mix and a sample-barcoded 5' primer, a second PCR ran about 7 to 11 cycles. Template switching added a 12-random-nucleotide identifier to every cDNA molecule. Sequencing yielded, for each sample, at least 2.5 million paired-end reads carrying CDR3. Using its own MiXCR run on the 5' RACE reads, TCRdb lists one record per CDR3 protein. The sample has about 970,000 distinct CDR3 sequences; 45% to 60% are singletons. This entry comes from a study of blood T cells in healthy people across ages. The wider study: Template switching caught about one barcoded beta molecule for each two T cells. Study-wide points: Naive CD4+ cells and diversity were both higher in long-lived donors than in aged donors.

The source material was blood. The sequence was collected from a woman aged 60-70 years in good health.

CDR3 residues: CASSLSRDRGLNYGYTF. Written as DNA, the CDR3 is TGCGCCAGCAGCTTGTCCCGGGACAGGGGATTGAACTATGGCTACACCTTC. This chain joins TRBV5-1 and TRBJ1-2, with TRBD1 matching over 10 bases. Germline assignment: CDR1 SGHRS and CDR2 YFSETQ. This CDR3 has 17 amino acids. J lost 2 bases, V lost 1 base, and 8 bases had no gene match.